This TCR beta chain comes out of a study of PD-L1 blockade in urothelial cancer. Profiling relied on immunoSEQ multiplex PCR, and the TCRdb table lists in-frame clones only, not all of them. Of 14,000 to 15,000 clones in the sample, 88% were seen once. V gave up 9 bases and J gave up 0 bases, with 15 bases separating them. The CDR3 spans 15 residues. CDR1 and CDR2 from the germline V gene are LGHNT and FRNRAP. The sequence was obtained from a man between 65 and 85 years old with urothelial cancer. The sample here was PBMCs, taken around atezolizumab (anti-PD-L1) treatment. The chain combines TRBV12-5 with TRBJ1-3, with TRBD1 as a possible D gene (6 bases). CDR3 DNA: TGTGCTAGCGCCCCCAGGGACAACTCTGGAAACACCATATATTTT. This encodes CASAPRDNSGNTIYF.